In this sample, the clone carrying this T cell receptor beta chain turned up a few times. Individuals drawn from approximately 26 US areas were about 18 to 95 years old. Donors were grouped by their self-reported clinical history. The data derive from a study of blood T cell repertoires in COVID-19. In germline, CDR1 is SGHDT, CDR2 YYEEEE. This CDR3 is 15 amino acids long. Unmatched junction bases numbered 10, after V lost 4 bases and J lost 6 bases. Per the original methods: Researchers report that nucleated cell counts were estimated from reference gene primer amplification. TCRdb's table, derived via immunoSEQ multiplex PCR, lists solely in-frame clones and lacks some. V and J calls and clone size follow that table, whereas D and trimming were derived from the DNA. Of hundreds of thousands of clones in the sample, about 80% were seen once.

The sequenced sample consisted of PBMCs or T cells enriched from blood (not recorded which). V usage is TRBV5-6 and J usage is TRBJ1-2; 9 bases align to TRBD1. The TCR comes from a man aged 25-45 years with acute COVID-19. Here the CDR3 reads CASSTTGGLPHGYTF. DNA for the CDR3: TGTGCCAGCAGCACCACAGGGGGCCTTCCCCATGGCTACACCTTC.